A single T cell receptor (beta chain) is shown here with its context. 60 Vbeta and 13 Jbeta primers were used in PCR. TCRdb's copy holds only in-frame clones and misses some; the assay was immunoSEQ multiplex PCR. The sample consists of 150,000 or so clones, 70% to 85% of them appearing once. This record belongs to a study of cytomegalovirus exposure and HLA in healthy donors. The CDR3 loop spans 15 amino acids. In germline, CDR1 is SEHNR, CDR2 FQNEAQ (reference sequence). After removal of 5 bases from V and 7 bases from J, the junction contained 8 bases not matched to a gene. The chain is built from TRBV7-9 and TRBJ1-5, with 10 positions matching TRBD1. The sequence came from a human donor in good health. Sequencing was done on a sample of PBMCs. The CDR3 here is CASSPGTGEEQPQHF. Written as DNA, the CDR3 is TGTGCCAGCAGCCCCGGGACAGGGGAAGAGCAGCCCCAGCATTTT. Filled out from reference TRBV7-9 and TRBJ1-5, the complete variable domain reads DTGVSQNPRHKITKRGQNVTFRCDPISEHNRLYWYRQTLGQGPEFLTYFQNEAQLEKSRLLSDRFSAERPKGSFSTLEIQRTEQGDSAMYLCASSPGTGEEQPQHFGDGTRLSIL.